The 32 T cell receptor beta chains below all came from one sample that was sequenced in a study of OX40 agonist ivuxolimab in advanced cancers. The repertoire was sequenced with immunoSEQ multiplex PCR; TCRdb's copy has only in-frame clones and lacks some. The sample has about 48,000 clones, about three quarters seen once. The sequenced sample was CD4+ or CD8+ T cells sorted from blood, obtained in a trial of the OX40 agonist ivuxolimab. All receptors come from an adult with an advanced solid tumor such as melanoma, head and neck, liver or kidney cancer.

The chain couples TRBV9 to TRBJ2-3; no clear D. The CDR3 length is 15 residues. V was cut by 0 bases and J by 2 bases, with 10 bases left in between. Germline values: CDR1 SGDLS, CDR2 YYNGEE. CDR3 region: CASSVALRSTDTQYF. CDR3 nucleotides: TGTGCCAGCAGCGTAGCTTTGCGGTCCACAGATACGCAGTATTTT.

Only a few counts were recorded for this clone. This chain joins TRBV7-2 and TRBJ1-3, with unresolved D. With 4 bases removed from V and 0 bases from J, the gap between germline ends came to 10 bases. CDR3 length: 15 amino acids. Looked up from germline, CDR1 is SGHTA and CDR2 is FQGNSA. CDR3 sequence reads: CASSSNWGSGNTIYF. The CDR3 region has the DNA TGTGCCAGCAGCTCCAACTGGGGCTCTGGAAACACCATATATTTT.

J is TRBJ1-6 and V is TRBV4-2, with D maybe TRBD1 (5 bases). Trimming stripped 2 bases from V and 10 bases from J, with 15 bases between. The CDR3 is 15 residues long. CDR1 and CDR2 (germline): LGHNA, YNFKEQ. The CDR3 sequence is CASSQQSGGESPLHF. As DNA, the CDR3 is TGTGCCAGCAGCCAACAGTCGGGGGGAGAATCACCCCTCCACTTT.

The V call is TRBV9, the J call TRBJ1-1; 8 bases are a match to TRBD1. Trimming removed 0 bases from V and 1 base from J; junction bases left unmatched: 2. From germline, CDR1 is SGDLS and CDR2 YYNGEE. This CDR3 comprises 15 residues. CDR3 nucleotide sequence: TGTGCCAGCAGCGTAGAGGGACAGGCGAACACTGAAGCTTTCTTT. Its translation: CASSVEGQANTEAFF.

The rearrangement links TRBV7-2 to TRBJ2-2; possible D gene TRBD1, 5 bases. The ends were cut back, 6 bases at V and 1 base at J, with 6 bases in the middle. The CDR3 is 13 residues long. Germline loops: CDR1 SGHTA, CDR2 FQGNSA. The chain's CDR3 is CASSGQNTGELFF. The CDR3 bases are TGTGCCAGCAGTGGACAGAACACCGGGGAGCTGTTTTTT.

CDR3 residues: CSVEDVPGTETQYF. CDR3 DNA sequence: TGCAGCGTTGAAGACGTACCAGGCACAGAGACCCAGTACTTC. The V gene is TRBV29-1, the J gene TRBJ2-5; no clear D gene. The ends were cut back, 0 bases at V and 4 bases at J, with 12 bases in the middle. The CDR3 extends over 14 amino acids. Germline V gene sequence: CDR1 SQVTM, CDR2 ANQGSEA. Complete variable domain (other parts from reference TRBV29-1 and TRBJ2-5): SAVISQKPSRDICQRGTSLTIQCQVDSQVTMMFWYRQQPGQSLTLIATANQGSEATYESGFVIDKFPISRPNLTFSTLTVSNMSPEDSSIYLCSVEDVPGTETQYFGPGTRLLVL.

CDR3 sequence: CASGLEGGTEAFF. The CDR3 bases are TGTGCTAGTGGTTTGGAGGGAGGGACTGAAGCTTTCTTT. The chain carries TRBV12-5 and TRBJ1-1, with D hard to call. This CDR3 region has 13 residues. Between the trimmed V and J ends, which lost 1 base and 5 bases, there was a span of 8 bases. Germline CDR1 and CDR2: LGHNT and FRNRAP.

The V gene is TRBV9, the J gene TRBJ2-2, with unresolved D. This CDR3 region has 15 residues. CDR1 and CDR2 (germline): SGDLS, YYNGEE. V was clipped by 4 bases and J by 8 bases, with 18 bases between them. The CDR3 DNA follows: TGTGCCAGCAGCCCGAGATACGACCGCGGAGGGGAGCTGTTTTTT. This codes for CASSPRYDRGGELFF.

The chain uses TRBV10-3 and TRBJ2-1, with 10 bases fitting TRBD2. Germline V lookup: CDR1 ENHRY, CDR2 SYGVKD. V shed 6 bases, J shed 8 bases, and the junction held 7 bases outside the gene matches. The length of the CDR3 is 14 residues. The CDR3 region has the DNA TGTGCCATCAGAGCGGGAGGGCAGGGAGATGAGCAGTTCTTC. The encoded protein is CAIRAGGQGDEQFF.

The gene calls are TRBV6-5 and TRBJ2-1, with 7 bases lining up with TRBD2. The CDR3 runs 15 residues. CDR1 MNHEY and CDR2 SVGAGI come from the germline V gene. V lost 2 bases, J lost 7 bases, and 8 bases stayed unmatched. The CDR3 DNA reads as TGTGCCAGCAGTTACCCCGGACTAGATATAAATGAGCAGTTCTTC. It is translated as CASSYPGLDINEQFF.

CDR3: CASSLISYEQYF. The CDR3 DNA reads as TGTGCCAGCAGCTTAATATCCTACGAGCAGTACTTC. V and J are TRBV11-2 and TRBJ2-7; the D is unclear. Germline V CDR1 and CDR2: SGHAT, FQNNGV. CDR3 length equals 12 residues. V lost 2 bases and J 1 base, leaving 3 bases between the germline ends.

This clone appeared a few times. The V call is TRBV11-2, the J call TRBJ2-7; D gene ambiguous. Germline V gives CDR1 SGHAT, CDR2 FQNNGV. V was shortened by 6 bases and J by 2 bases, with 8 bases between the two germline ends. CDR3 size: 12 residues. CDR3 in amino acids: CASSQAPYEQYF. In DNA form, the CDR3 reads TGTGCCAGCAGTCAAGCCCCCTACGAGCAGTACTTC.

V usage is TRBV18 and J usage is TRBJ2-1; 8 nucleotides match TRBD1. This CDR3 region has 15 residues. V trimming: 6 bases; J trimming: 7 bases; junction bases outside the gene matches: 11. Germline loops: CDR1 KGHSH, CDR2 LQKENI. The DNA for the CDR3 is TGTGCCAGCTCGCCTGGACAGGGCCTGGGGAATGAGCAGTTCTTC. Its translation: CASSPGQGLGNEQFF.

This chain links TRBV5-1 with TRBJ2-7; 9 nucleotides match TRBD1. CDR1 is SGHRS and CDR2 is YFSETQ in the germline V gene. After removal of 3 bases from V and 7 bases from J, the junction contained 8 bases not matched to a gene. The CDR3 is made up of 14 amino acids. The CDR3 here is CASSSGQGPSEQYF. The CDR3 bases are TGCGCCAGCAGCTCGGGACAGGGACCCTCTGAGCAGTACTTC.

The chain recombines TRBV30 with TRBJ1-2, with D possibly TRBD1 on 5 matching bases. V lost 2 bases to trimming and J lost 5 bases, with 15 bases between them. The CDR3 loop spans 14 amino acids. From germline, CDR1 is GTSNPN and CDR2 SVGIG (reference sequence). The CDR3 sequence is CAWSRGASHYGYTF. As DNA, the CDR3 is TGTGCCTGGAGTAGAGGGGCCTCTCATTATGGCTACACCTTC. Supplemented by reference TRBV30 and TRBJ1-2, the full variable domain reads SQTIHQWPATLVQPVGSPLSLECTVEGTSNPNLYWYRQAAGRGLQLLFYSVGIGQISSEVPQNLSASRPQDRQFILSSKKLLLSDSGFYLCAWSRGASHYGYTFGSGTRLTVV.

V gene TRBV7-8 combines with J gene TRBJ2-2; 7 bases agree with TRBD2. CDR3 length equals 16 residues. V gave up 3 bases and J gave up 6 bases; unmatched junction bases: 10. Germline CDR1 is SGHVS and CDR2 is FQNEAQ. The CDR3 DNA reads TGTGCCAGCAGCTTGAACCCTAGCGCGGGGGCCGGGGAGCTGTTTTTT. As protein: CASSLNPSAGAGELFF. Drawing the rest from reference TRBV7-8 and TRBJ2-2, the complete variable domain is GAGVSQSPRYKVAKRGQDVALRCDPISGHVSLFWYQQALGQGPEFLTYFQNEAQLDKSGLPSDRFFAERPEGSVSTLKIQRTQQEDSAVYLCASSLNPSAGAGELFFGEGSRLTVL.

This clone turned up a few times. The J gene is TRBJ1-5, the V gene TRBV5-1, with TRBD1 matching 9 bases. The CDR3 totals 14 residues. The germline V gene encodes CDR1 SGHRS and CDR2 YFSETQ. Trimming removed 1 base from V and 5 bases from J; junction bases left unmatched: 1. The CDR3 is CASSLTGGDQPQHF. The DNA of the CDR3 is TGCGCCAGCAGCTTGACAGGGGGCGATCAGCCCCAGCATTTT. Variable domain in full (rest from reference TRBV5-1 and TRBJ1-5): KAGVTQTPRYLIKTRGQQVTLSCSPISGHRSVSWYQQTPGQGLQFLFEYFSETQRNKGNFPGRFSGRQFSNSRSEMNVSTLELGDSALYLCASSLTGGDQPQHFGDGTRLSIL.

This clone was seen once. V gene TRBV23-1 combines with J gene TRBJ1-4; the match to TRBD1 covers 9 bases. TRBV23-1 is reported as an ORF; its role is uncertain. The CDR3 spans 16 residues. The J segment lost 7 bases and the V segment lost 4 bases, leaving 10 bases of the junction unmatched. This CDR3 reads CASSREGDRDVEKLFF. DNA for the CDR3: TGCGCCAGCAGTCGGGAAGGGGACAGGGATGTTGAAAAACTGTTTTTT.

This chain joins TRBV19 and TRBJ1-2; D is possibly TRBD1 (5 bases). The CDR3 consists of 15 residues. The ends were cut back, 5 bases at V and 1 base at J, with 14 bases in the middle. Germline values: CDR1 LNHDA, CDR2 SQIVND (reference sequence). For the CDR3, the DNA is TGTGCCAGTAGTCCAAGGGACGGAAATAACTATGGCTACACCTTC. As protein: CASSPRDGNNYGYTF. Using reference TRBV19 and TRBJ1-2 for the parts outside the CDR3, the full variable domain is DGGITQSPKYLFRKEGQNVTLSCEQNLNHDAMYWYRQDPGQGLRLIYYSQIVNDFQKGDIAEGYSVSREKKESFPLTVTSAQKNPTAFYLCASSPRDGNNYGYTFGSGTRLTVV.

This chain joins TRBV25-1 and TRBJ2-5; D perhaps matches TRBD1 (6 bases). The CDR3 runs 15 residues. Trimming left V 2 bases short and J 1 base short, with 11 bases between. CDR1 MGHDK and CDR2 SYGVNS come from the germline V gene. The CDR3 DNA is TGTGCCAGCAGTGAACCAGGGGCCGGCCAAGAGACCCAGTACTTC. Protein: CASSEPGAGQETQYF.

The V gene is TRBV2, the J gene TRBJ1-1, with a tentative D call TRBD1 (5 bases). The V gene's germline CDR1 is SNHLY and CDR2 FYNNEI. This CDR3 region has 14 residues. V lost 6 bases and J 0 bases, leaving 11 bases between the germline ends. CDR3 in DNA: TGTGCCAGCAGCCCGGGGGTTATGAACACTGAAGCTTTCTTT. Its protein product is CASSPGVMNTEAFF.

The V gene is TRBV29-1, the J gene TRBJ2-3; D remains ambiguous. Germline values: CDR1 SQVTM, CDR2 ANQGSEA. The germline V and J ends were trimmed by 3 bases and 3 bases, with 7 bases remaining between them. This CDR3 has 12 amino acids. The CDR3 loop is CSVDGGTDTQYF. The DNA for the CDR3 is TGCAGCGTTGATGGTGGGACAGATACGCAGTATTTT.

This clone has a handful of counts. The chain joins TRBV4-3 to TRBJ2-1; D is undetermined. The germline V gene encodes CDR1 LGHNA and CDR2 YSLEER. V was pared by 0 bases and J by 4 bases, with 4 bases between. The CDR3 covers 13 residues. Here the CDR3 reads CASSQDLYNEQFF. The CDR3 DNA reads TGCGCCAGCAGCCAAGATTTGTACAATGAGCAGTTCTTC.

V gene TRBV4-1 combines with J gene TRBJ2-1, with unresolved D. V lost 4 bases, J lost 8 bases, and 15 bases lay in between. Germline CDR1 reads MGHRA; CDR2 reads YSYEKL. CDR3 length equals 14 residues. DNA of the CDR3: TGCGCCAGCAGCCGCATGGAGCAATTCTATGAGCAGTTCTTC. Its protein product is CASSRMEQFYEQFF.

This clone was seen a few times. This chain connects TRBV27 to TRBJ2-3; 9 positions match TRBD2. This CDR3 comprises 18 residues. V lost 3 bases and J lost 0; bases outside the gene matches: 10. CDR1 and CDR2 from the germline V gene are MNHEY and SMNVEV (reference sequence). The CDR3: CASSFFLWREGSTDTQYF. In DNA form, the CDR3 reads TGTGCCAGCAGTTTTTTTCTTTGGCGGGAGGGTAGCACAGATACGCAGTATTTT.

In this sample, this clone turned up once. V gene TRBV4-2 combines with J gene TRBJ2-4; 12 nucleotides match TRBD2. CDR1 is LGHNA, CDR2 YNFKEQ, per germline. V was clipped by 1 base and J by 5 bases; unmatched bases: 9. The CDR3 extends over 18 amino acids. DNA of the CDR3: TGTGCCAGCAGCCAAGGACTAGCGGGAGATGATTTCGAAAACATTCAGTACTTC. It encodes CASSQGLAGDDFENIQYF.

The chain couples TRBV6-1 to TRBJ2-2; D might be TRBD1 (5 bases). The V end lost 4 bases, the J end lost 3 bases, and 12 bases lay between the germline ends. The germline CDR1 and CDR2 sequences are MNHNS and SASEGT. The CDR3 loop spans 15 amino acids. The DNA of the CDR3 is TGTGCCAGCAGTGCCAGGGTAGGGGACACCGGGGAGCTGTTTTTT. It yields the protein CASSARVGDTGELFF.

The chain combines TRBV19 with TRBJ2-7, with D possibly being TRBD2 (6 bases). The germline V gene encodes CDR1 LNHDA and CDR2 SQIVND (reference sequence). This CDR3 region has 13 residues. Trimming removed 8 bases from V and 6 bases from J, with 17 bases in between. Here the CDR3 DNA reads TGTGCCAGTGGGGGGACTTCCCTAAGCGAGCAGTACTTC. It translates to CASGGTSLSEQYF.

This clone has only a few counts. The chain is built from TRBV6-5 and TRBJ1-2; unclear D gene. The germline V and J ends were trimmed by 6 bases and 7 bases, with 12 bases remaining between them. Germline-derived CDR1 and CDR2 are MNHEY and SVGAGI. This CDR3 comprises 12 residues. The CDR3: CASSLDDIGYTF. In DNA form, the CDR3 reads TGTGCCAGCAGCCTCGACGACATTGGCTACACCTTC.

The rearrangement links TRBV19 to TRBJ1-2, with TRBD1 identical over 7 bases. CDR1 LNHDA and CDR2 SQIVND come from the germline V gene (reference sequence). The CDR3 has 13 residues. The J segment lost 8 bases and the V segment lost 5 bases, leaving 8 bases of the junction unmatched. The CDR3 sequence: CASSLDRTRGYTF. The CDR3 nucleotides read TGTGCCAGTAGTTTGGACAGGACCCGCGGCTACACCTTC.

V gene TRBV18 combines with J gene TRBJ2-7; D uncertain. This CDR3 is 15 amino acids long. V shed 0 bases and J shed 2 bases, with 11 bases lying between them. CDR1 KGHSH and CDR2 LQKENI come from the germline V gene. The CDR3 nucleotides are TGTGCCAGCTCACCACCGATCACGGGTCCCTACGAGCAGTACTTC. Residues: CASSPPITGPYEQYF. Using reference TRBV18 and TRBJ2-7 for the parts outside the CDR3, the full variable domain is NAGVMQNPRHLVRRRGQEARLRCSPMKGHSHVYWYRQLPEEGLKFMVYLQKENIIDESGMPKERFSAEFPKEGPSILRIQQVVRGDSAAYFCASSPPITGPYEQYFGPGTRLTVT.

This chain links TRBV7-2 with TRBJ2-5; no clear D gene. The V end was cut by 0 bases, the J end by 1 base, with 15 bases between. CDR1 is SGHTA and CDR2 is FQGNSA in the germline V gene. The CDR3 is made up of 17 amino acids. The CDR3 bases are TGTGCCAGCAGCTTAGCGCGCTACCGAACCGCCCAAGAGACCCAGTACTTC. Residues: CASSLARYRTAQETQYF.